This TCR beta chain is drawn from a study of OX40 agonist ivuxolimab in advanced cancers. In its sample, this clone was seen once. Repertoires were generated with immunoSEQ multiplex PCR, while TCRdb's copy carries only in-frame clones and drops some. This sample yields fewer than 25,000 clones, of which approximately 89% are seen a single time; around 16% belongs to the top ten. This CDR3 is 15 amino acids long. Germline CDR1 and CDR2: ENHRY and SYGVKD. The ends were cut back, 4 bases at V and 0 bases at J, with 7 bases in the middle. J is TRBJ2-6 and V is TRBV10-3, with a weak D call TRBD2 (6 bases). This sequence originates from an adult with an advanced solid tumor such as melanoma, head and neck, liver or kidney cancer. Sequencing used CD4+ or CD8+ T cells sorted from blood, obtained in a trial of the OX40 agonist ivuxolimab. CDR3 nucleotide sequence: TGTGCCATCAGTGGGGGGGTCTCTGGGGCCAACGTCCTGACTTTC. Translating gives CAISGGVSGANVLTF.